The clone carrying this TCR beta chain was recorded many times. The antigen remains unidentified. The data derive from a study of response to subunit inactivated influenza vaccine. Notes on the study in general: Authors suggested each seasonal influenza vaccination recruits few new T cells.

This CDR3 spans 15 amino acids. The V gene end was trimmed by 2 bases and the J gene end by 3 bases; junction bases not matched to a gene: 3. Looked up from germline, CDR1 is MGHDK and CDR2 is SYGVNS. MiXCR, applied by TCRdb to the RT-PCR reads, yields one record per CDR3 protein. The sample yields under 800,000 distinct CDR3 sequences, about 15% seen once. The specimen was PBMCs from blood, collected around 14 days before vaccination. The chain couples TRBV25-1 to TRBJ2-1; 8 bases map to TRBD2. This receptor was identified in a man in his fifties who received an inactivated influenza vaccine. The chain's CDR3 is CASSEAGGRYNEQFF. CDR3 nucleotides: TGTGCCAGCAGTGAAGCGGGAGGCCGCTACAATGAGCAGTTCTTC.